A single sample is the source of the 9 T cell receptor beta chains below, sequenced in a study of T cells in Graves' hyperthyroidism and ophthalmopathy (dated by TCRdb to 2018 to 2020). Libraries were prepared through multiplex PCR. TCRdb shows the sequencer as Illumina HiSeq 2000. The TCR beta CDR3 regions were amplified from RNA transcripts. The TCR CDR3 was subjected to a first round of RT-PCR using the HTBI primer set and the Qiagen OneStep RT-PCR kit. The public reads were quality trimmed at Q25 with fastp and then assembled into clones with MiXCR by TCRdb, keeping productive beta chains. Identical CDR3 proteins give one entry, which carries the most common genes and DNA. The table for this sample lists hundreds of thousands of distinct CDR3 sequences; just under 20% of them were counted only once. Together, the top ten hold about half of the sample. The sequencing input was blood. The receptors were sampled from a middle-aged man with Graves' ophthalmopathy.

This clonotype has ten or more counts. The CDR3 sequence: CASSPRGQSRNEQFF. Here the CDR3 DNA reads TGTGCCAGCAGCCCAAGGGGACAATCGCGGAATGAGCAGTTCTTC. The gene calls are TRBV7-3 and TRBJ2-1, with TRBD1 as a possible D gene (6 bases). The CDR3 totals 15 residues. Between the trimmed V and J ends, which lost 5 bases and 7 bases, there was a span of 18 bases. Per the germline V gene, CDR1 is SGHTA and CDR2 is FQGTGA.

This clonotype was detected a few times. The rearrangement uses TRBV7-9 and TRBJ2-3; D is undetermined. Germline CDR1 and CDR2: SEHNR and FQNEAQ (reference sequence). The CDR3 sequence is 15 residues long. Between the trimmed V and J ends, which lost 3 bases and 3 bases, there was a span of 13 bases. DNA of the CDR3: TGTGCCAGCAGCTTGGACGGCGGAGTGACAGATACGCAGTATTTT. Translated: CASSLDGGVTDTQYF.

Many counts were recorded for this clonotype. The chain is built from TRBV6-2 or TRBV6-3 and TRBJ2-1, with 9 bases aligning to TRBD2. Trimming at V came to 6 bases and at J to 7 bases, leaving 13 bases not matched to a gene. The germline V gene encodes CDR1 MNHEY and CDR2 SVGEGT. The CDR3 has 16 amino acids. The CDR3 reads CASSSSLAGNKNEQFF. In nucleotides, the CDR3 is TGTGCCAGCAGCTCCTCCCTAGCGGGAAATAAAAATGAGCAGTTCTTC.

The chain couples TRBV28 to TRBJ1-5; D is uncertain. Per germline, CDR1 MDHEN and CDR2 SYDVKM. V shed 3 bases and J shed 1 base, with 10 bases lying between them. The CDR3 contains 15 residues. CDR3 region: CASSFSTRSNQPQHF. The CDR3 coding sequence is TGTGCCAGCAGTTTTTCCACCAGGAGCAATCAGCCCCAGCATTTT.

The J gene is TRBJ2-5, the V gene TRBV5-1; TRBD1 is a possible D gene (5 bases). V was trimmed by 7 bases and J by 5 bases, leaving 18 bases between them. Germline V lookup: CDR1 SGHRS, CDR2 YFSETQ. The CDR3 is made up of 14 amino acids. DNA for the CDR3: TGCGCCAGCCGAAACTCTAGGGGCACGGAGACCCAGTACTTC. Its translation: CASRNSRGTETQYF.

The chain joins TRBV7-6 to TRBJ1-1, with 7 bases aligning to TRBD1. The J segment lost 0 bases and the V segment lost 5 bases, leaving 15 bases of the junction unmatched. Germline values: CDR1 SGHVS, CDR2 FNYEAQ. The CDR3 consists of 18 residues. CDR3 sequence (DNA): TGTGCCAGCAGCCTCGCCCGCAGGGGGGGGTGGGTGAACACTGAAGCTTTCTTT. Its translation: CASSLARRGGWVNTEAFF. Full variable domain (rest looked up from reference TRBV7-6 and TRBJ1-1): GAGVSQSPRYKVTKRGQDVALRCDPISGHVSLYWYRQALGQGPEFLTYFNYEAQQDKSGLPNDRFSAERPEGSISTLTIQRTEQRDSAMYRCASSLARRGGWVNTEAFFGQGTRLTVV.

This clonotype was picked up many times. This chain uses TRBV27 with TRBJ1-6; 9 bases are a match to TRBD1. The CDR3 sequence is 16 residues long. CDR1 and CDR2 from the germline V gene are MNHEY and SMNVEV (reference sequence). V gave up 1 base and J gave up 9 bases; unmatched junction bases: 7. This CDR3 is CASSLYRDRVSSPLHF. In nucleotides, the CDR3 is TGTGCCAGCAGTTTATATCGGGACAGGGTTAGTTCACCCCTCCACTTT.

This clonotype was seen at least ten times. This rearrangement joins TRBV12-3 or TRBV12-4 to TRBJ2-5; D is perhaps TRBD2 (5 bases). The CDR3 covers 14 residues. With 1 base removed from V and 2 bases from J, the gap between germline ends came to 8 bases. For the CDR3, the DNA is TGTGCCAGCAGTTTAGGGTGGACTCAAGAGACCCAGTACTTC. Its protein product is CASSLGWTQETQYF.

The rearrangement uses TRBV7-8 and TRBJ1-2; maybe TRBD1 (6 bases). Between the trimmed V and J ends, which lost 4 bases and 4 bases, there was a span of 16 bases. Germline lookup yields CDR1 SGHVS and CDR2 FQNEAQ. CDR3 length: 15 amino acids. DNA for the CDR3: TGTGCCAGCAGCTCTAAGACCCAGGGGATCTATGGCTACACCTTC. Protein sequence: CASSSKTQGIYGYTF.